The T cell receptor beta chain under discussion was sequenced for a study of shared clonotypes between healthy human individuals. In the study overall: The study used three CD4 naive, three CD4 memory, two CD8 naive and one CD8 memory plate per donor. Study-wide results and limits: What rarefaction showed was incomplete sorted-subset sequencing despite large depth.

Points on this clone: Its antigen is not identified. With a much larger clone just one base away, this may be a read error. Additional DNA sequences in this sample encode the identical CDR3.

Germline CDR1 is MNHEY and CDR2 is SMNVEV (reference sequence). CDR3 length: 14 residues. Losses at the gene ends were 9 bases for V and 7 bases for J; bases not matched to a gene: 8. The method was immunoSEQ multiplex PCR; TCRdb's version includes in-frame clones alone and lacks a portion of them. The table includes millions of clones, roughly 94% detected once. Source material: naive CD4+ T cells sorted from blood. Subset in this sample: CD45RA+ positively selected. This receptor was obtained from a young man in good health. The V call is TRBV27, the J call TRBJ1-5; 11 bases align to TRBD1. Here the CDR3 reads CASSRDRGEQPQHF. The CDR3 nucleotides are TGTGCCAGTAGCCGGGACAGGGGGGAACAGCCCCAGCATTTT.